This T cell receptor beta chain was profiled in a study of cytomegalovirus exposure and HLA in healthy donors. Use of 60 Vbeta and 13 Jbeta primers characterized the PCR. Profiling relied on immunoSEQ multiplex PCR, and the TCRdb table lists in-frame clones only, not all of them. The top ten hold about 2.1% of the sample, which has around 150,000 clones, roughly four fifths seen once. This CDR3 is built from 16 residues. V lost 1 base, J lost 8 bases, and 9 bases stayed unmatched. Germline values: CDR1 SGHAT, CDR2 FQNNGV. This sequence joins TRBV11-2 and TRBJ2-1; 9 bases agree with TRBD2. The TCR comes from a woman between 18 and 29 years old in good health and CMV-seronegative. The sample consisted of PBMCs. The CDR3 region has the DNA TGTGCCAGCAGCTTAGTCAGACGGGCTAGCGGGGATGAGCAGTTCTTC. Encoded protein: CASSLVRRASGDEQFF.